This TCR beta chain stems from a study of cytotoxic CD8 clonotypes in ibrutinib-treated CLL. The assay was immunoSEQ multiplex PCR, and TCRdb's table has in-frame clones only and misses some. The repertoire includes around 97,000 clones, around four fifths of them detected once, and about 29% sits in the top ten. The sequencing used PBMCs, collected after 12 months of ibrutinib treatment. The receptor was derived from a human donor with chronic lymphocytic leukemia.

The CDR3 reads CASSIGTSTGELFF. In nucleotides, the CDR3 is TGTGCCAGCAGCATTGGGACTTCCACCGGGGAGCTGTTTTTT. V gene TRBV13 combines with J gene TRBJ2-2, with TRBD2 as a possible D gene (6 bases). The germline gives CDR1 PRHDT, CDR2 FYEKMQ (reference sequence). V was cut by 5 bases and J by 4 bases, with 11 bases left in between. The CDR3 runs to 14 residues.